This TCR beta chain was recorded in a study of post-analysis software for immune sequencing data. This clonotype came up a few times. Its antigen is undetermined. Findings and caveats of the study: TRBV segments more frequent in patients than in controls numbered five and included TRBV5-6, TRBV5-1 and TRBV20-1.

Unique-molecular-identifier-tagged TCR beta cDNA libraries were used. TCRdb reanalysed the PCR reads using MiXCR and keeps one entry per CDR3 protein. Of roughly 600,000 distinct CDR3 sequences in the sample, around 47% were seen once. The CDR3 is 15 residues long. Germline CDR1 reads SGHKS; CDR2 reads YYEKEE (reference sequence). V was clipped by 6 bases and J by 1 base, with 17 bases between them. The TCR comes from a girl aged 5-17 years with multiple sclerosis. The V gene is TRBV5-5, the J gene TRBJ2-7; D ambiguous. Source material: blood. The CDR3 sequence: CASTFRPFTSYEQYF. The CDR3 bases are TGTGCCAGCACCTTCCGGCCTTTTACGTCCTACGAGCAGTACTTC.